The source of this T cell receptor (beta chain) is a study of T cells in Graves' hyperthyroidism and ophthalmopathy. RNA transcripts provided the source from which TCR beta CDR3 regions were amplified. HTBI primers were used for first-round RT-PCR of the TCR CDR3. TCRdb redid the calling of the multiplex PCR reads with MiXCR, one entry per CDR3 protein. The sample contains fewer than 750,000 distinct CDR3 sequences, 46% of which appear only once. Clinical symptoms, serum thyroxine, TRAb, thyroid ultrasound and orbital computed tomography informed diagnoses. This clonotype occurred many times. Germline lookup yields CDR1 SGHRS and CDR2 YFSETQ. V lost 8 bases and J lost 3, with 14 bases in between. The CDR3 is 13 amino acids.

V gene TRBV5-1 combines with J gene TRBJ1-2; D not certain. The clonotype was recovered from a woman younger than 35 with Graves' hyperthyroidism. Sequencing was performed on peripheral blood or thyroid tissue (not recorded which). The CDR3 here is CASTRTGDYGYTF. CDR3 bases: TGCGCCAGTACACGTACTGGGGACTATGGCTACACCTTC.